This T cell receptor (beta chain) was captured in a study of neurological immune-mediated disorders. Study-level information: The study included some 35 multiple sclerosis patients, about 30 relapsing-remitting and 3 secondary progressive.

Broader study findings: HTLV-1-associated myelopathy ranked highest for TCR clonal expansion and multiple sclerosis lowest, beneath healthy controls.

Synthesis of cDNA used 5'RACE (with 10-nucleotide random UMIs). TCRdb recomputed calls from the 5' RACE reads with MiXCR, one row per CDR3 protein. The top ten clones hold approximately 1.5% of a sample with some 48,000 distinct CDR3 sequences, 5.8% of them seen once. CDR1 is ENHRY, CDR2 SYGVKD, per germline. The CDR3 totals 18 residues. V was pared by 0 bases and J by 0 bases, with 17 bases between. Sorted libraries were made with 1 million CD4+ or CD8+ T cells. As for this clonotype: Antigen unknown.

The chain recombines TRBV10-3 with TRBJ1-2; D gene ambiguous. Source material: CD4+ T cells from blood. The clonotype was recovered from a woman between 18 and 29 years old with multiple sclerosis. The CDR3 nucleotides are TGTGCCATCAGTGAGTCCGAAATTCGCGGGTACGCTAACTATGGCTACACCTTC. This gives the protein CAISESEIRGYANYGYTF.